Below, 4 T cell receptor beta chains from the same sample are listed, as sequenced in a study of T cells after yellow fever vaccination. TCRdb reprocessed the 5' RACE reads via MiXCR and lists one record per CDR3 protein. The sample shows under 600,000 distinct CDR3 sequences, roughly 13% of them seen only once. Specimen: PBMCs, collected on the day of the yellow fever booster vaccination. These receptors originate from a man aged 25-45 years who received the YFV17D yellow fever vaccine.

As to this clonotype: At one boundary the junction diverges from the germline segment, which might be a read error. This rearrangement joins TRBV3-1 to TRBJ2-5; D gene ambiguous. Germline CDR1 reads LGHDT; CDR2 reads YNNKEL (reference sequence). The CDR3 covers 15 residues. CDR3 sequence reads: CDSSQQVGPQETQYF. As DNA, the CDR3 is TGTGACAGCAGCCAGCAAGTGGGCCCCCAAGAGACCCAGTACTTC.

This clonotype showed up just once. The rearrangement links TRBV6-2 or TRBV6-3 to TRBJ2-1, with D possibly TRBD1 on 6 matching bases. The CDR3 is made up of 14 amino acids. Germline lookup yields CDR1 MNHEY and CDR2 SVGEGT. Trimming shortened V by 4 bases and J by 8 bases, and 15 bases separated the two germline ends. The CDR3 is CASSFQGCMDEQFF. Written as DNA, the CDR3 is TGTGCCAGCAGTTTCCAGGGGTGCATGGATGAGCAGTTCTTC.

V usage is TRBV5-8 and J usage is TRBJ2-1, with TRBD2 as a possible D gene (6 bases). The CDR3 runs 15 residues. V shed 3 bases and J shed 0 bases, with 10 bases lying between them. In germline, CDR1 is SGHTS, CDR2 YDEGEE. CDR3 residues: CASSSLTSSYNEQFF. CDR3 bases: TGTGCCAGCAGCTCGCTGACTAGCTCCTACAATGAGCAGTTCTTC.

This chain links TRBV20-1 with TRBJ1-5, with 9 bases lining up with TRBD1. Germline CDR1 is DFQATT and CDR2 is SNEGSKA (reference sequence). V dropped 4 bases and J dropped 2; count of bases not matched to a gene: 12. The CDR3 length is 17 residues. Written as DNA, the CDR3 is TGCAGTGCTAACCTGAGACAGGGGGACTTGGGCAATCAGCCCCAGCATTTT. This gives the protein CSANLRQGDLGNQPQHF.